This T cell receptor (beta chain) came from a study of regulatory dendritic cells for organ transplantation. Using immunoSEQ multiplex PCR, the repertoire was profiled, and TCRdb retains in-frame clones only, with some absent. The data hold some 29,000 clones, with about 80% observed a single time. Material for sequencing was memory CD4+ T cells from blood. Subset denoted: CD45RO+ memory T cells. This TCR was recovered from a human donor in good health.

The CDR3 nucleotides are TGTGCCAGCAGGGTTACCGGGCCCATTAATTCACCCCTCCACTTT. As protein: CASRVTGPINSPLHF. V is TRBV4-2 and J is TRBJ1-6; no clear D. Germline V gene data show CDR1 as LGHNA and CDR2 as YNFKEQ. This CDR3 region has 15 residues. The V end was cut by 6 bases, the J end by 6 bases, with 15 bases between.